These 11 T cell receptor beta chains originate from one sample sequenced in a study of blood T cell repertoires in COVID-19 (dated by TCRdb to between 2020 and 2021). To prepare the library, the immunoSEQ multiplex PCR assay was applied. As stored in TCRdb, this immuneACCESS dataset retains in-frame rearrangements with V and J assigned. A fraction of the clones does not appear; measured against another copy, unresolved V genes explain less than half of the discrepancy, and the remainder lacks a known reason. The sample contains more than 350,000 clones, 70% to 90% of them found a single time. Approximately 1.5% of the sample is taken by the ten largest. The sample comprised PBMCs or T cells enriched from blood (not recorded which). The receptors here all came from a woman aged 18-29 years who had been exposed to COVID-19.

The V call is TRBV27, the J call TRBJ2-2, with TRBD2 matching over 8 bases. Germline values: CDR1 MNHEY, CDR2 SMNVEV (reference sequence). V trimming: 5 bases; J trimming: 0 bases; junction bases outside the gene matches: 8. This CDR3 has 17 residues. CDR3 DNA: TGTGCCAGCAGTCCCACAAGGGGACTAGCGAACACCGGGGAGCTGTTTTTT. Amino acids: CASSPTRGLANTGELFF.

This clone was detected a few times. V gene TRBV19 combines with J gene TRBJ2-1; D is possibly TRBD2 (7 bases). V gave up 1 base and J gave up 7 bases, with 26 bases separating them. The length of the CDR3 is 19 residues. Germline-derived CDR1 and CDR2 are LNHDA and SQIVND (reference sequence). DNA for the CDR3: TGTGCCAGTAGTATAGGGAGGATTGGTGAGGGGGGGACTTTTAATGAGCAGTTCTTC. It translates to CASSIGRIGEGGTFNEQFF.

This clone appeared once. CDR3 in DNA: TGTGCCACCAGCAGGGCCGGAATGGCCGCATCAGGTGAAAAACTGTTTTTT. It codes for CATSRAGMAASGEKLFF. V and J are TRBV15 and TRBJ1-4, with no clear D. The germline CDR1 and CDR2 sequences are LNHNV and YYDKDF (reference sequence). Trimming stripped 3 bases from V and 7 bases from J, with 21 bases between. This CDR3 is 17 amino acids long.

In its sample, this clone was seen a few times. This chain joins TRBV6-4 and TRBJ2-1; 10 bases fit TRBD2. In germline, CDR1 is MRHNA, CDR2 SNTAGT. CDR3 length: 16 residues. J lost 2 bases, V lost 6 bases, and 7 bases had no gene match. The CDR3 is CASSGGSGGAYNEQFF. The DNA of the CDR3 is TGTGCCAGCAGCGGGGGAAGCGGGGGGGCCTACAATGAGCAGTTCTTC.

The chain employs TRBV7-9 and TRBJ2-1; no clear D. The CDR3 sequence is 11 residues long. V shed 3 bases and J shed 8 bases, with 5 bases lying between them. From germline, CDR1 is SEHNR and CDR2 FQNEAQ (reference sequence). The CDR3: CASSFGDEQFF. The CDR3 DNA reads as TGTGCCAGCAGCTTTGGAGATGAGCAGTTCTTC. Full variable domain (missing parts from reference TRBV7-9 and TRBJ2-1): DTGVSQNPRHKITKRGQNVTFRCDPISEHNRLYWYRQTLGQGPEFLTYFQNEAQLEKSRLLSDRFSAERPKGSFSTLEIQRTEQGDSAMYLCASSFGDEQFFGPGTRLTVL.

The chain is built from TRBV11-2 and TRBJ1-6; D gene ambiguous. The V end was cut by 5 bases, the J end by 10 bases, with 9 bases between. This CDR3 is 12 amino acids long. Germline CDR1 reads SGHAT; CDR2 reads FQNNGV. CDR3 amino acids: CASSPQRSPLHF. Here the CDR3 DNA reads TGTGCCAGCAGCCCCCAACGGTCACCCCTCCACTTT.

The rearrangement joins TRBV28 to TRBJ2-3, with TRBD1 as a possible D gene (5 bases). V lost 7 bases to trimming and J lost 5 bases, with 13 bases between them. Germline V gene sequence: CDR1 MDHEN, CDR2 SYDVKM. CDR3 size: 13 residues. The CDR3 loop is CASKGQGGDTQYF. The DNA for the CDR3 is TGTGCCAGCAAAGGGCAGGGCGGAGATACGCAGTATTTT. Full variable domain (rest looked up from reference TRBV28 and TRBJ2-3): DVKVTQSSRYLVKRTGEKVFLECVQDMDHENMFWYRQDPGLGLRLIYFSYDVKMKEKGDIPEGYSVSREKKERFSLILESASTNQTSMYLCASKGQGGDTQYFGPGTRLTVL.

In its sample, this clone was seen many times. V usage is TRBV28 and J usage is TRBJ1-1; D unclear. Germline CDR1 MDHEN, CDR2 SYDVKM. Trimming removed 4 bases at V and 0 bases at J, with 12 bases between. This CDR3 contains 15 residues. CDR3 bases: TGTGCCAGCAGTTCGGAGGGTCTAATGAACACTGAAGCTTTCTTT. Translation: CASSSEGLMNTEAFF.

The chain recombines TRBV27 with TRBJ1-2; 12 bases are shared with TRBD1. The CDR3 sequence is 17 residues long. Germline V CDR1 and CDR2: MNHEY, SMNVEV (reference sequence). V shed 4 bases, J shed 8 bases, and the junction held 14 bases outside the gene matches. The CDR3 protein is CASSSTGTGGRSKGYTF. Written as DNA, the CDR3 is TGTGCCAGCAGTTCCACCGGGACAGGGGGCAGATCTAAGGGCTACACCTTC.

The chain couples TRBV7-3 to TRBJ1-1; the D is unclear. V lost 6 bases and J 3 bases, leaving 14 bases between the germline ends. The germline gives CDR1 SGHTA, CDR2 FQGTGA. This CDR3 has 14 amino acids. The CDR3 sequence: CASRFRVGDTEAFF. The CDR3 DNA reads TGTGCCAGCAGATTCCGGGTCGGGGACACTGAAGCTTTCTTT.

The chain uses TRBV21-1 and TRBJ2-3; the table gives TRBD2 as D, unverified against the DNA. TRBV21-1 is a recognized pseudogene. The CDR3 runs to 17 residues. The CDR3 nucleotides are TGTGCCATACCTGGTACTAGCGGGGGAGCTAGCACAGATACGCAGTATTTT. This codes for CAIPGTSGGASTDTQYF.